Presented here are 6 T cell receptor beta chains from one specimen sequenced in a study of a mutant IDH1 vaccine in newly diagnosed glioma. No antigen has been assigned to these receptors. The repertoire was sequenced with immunoSEQ multiplex PCR; TCRdb's copy has only in-frame clones and lacks some. The table has 45,000 to 65,000 clones, approximately 64% seen once; the top ten hold 4% to 6%. Time point of the sample: week 47, end of study. Every single dose of the vaccine, 300 ug of mutant IDH1 20-mer peptide, came with topical imiquimod. Sequencing used peripheral blood mononuclear cells (PBMCs), obtained from a glioma patient whose treatment included an IDH1 peptide vaccine. These receptors originate from a man aged 35-49 years with glioma. Some clones in this sample may be carry-over from other donors' samples.

This clone was detected once. V and J are TRBV4-3 and TRBJ2-7; D tentatively reads TRBD1 or TRBD2 (5 bases each). V lost 1 base and J lost 0, with 10 bases in between. This CDR3 spans 15 amino acids. Per germline, CDR1 LGHNA and CDR2 YSLEER. This CDR3 is CASSQGAGSSYEQYF. CDR3 in DNA: TGCGCCAGCAGCCAAGGGGCAGGGAGCTCCTACGAGCAGTACTTC.

The chain employs TRBV27 and TRBJ2-7; perhaps D is TRBD1 or TRBD2 (5 bases each). V was clipped by 6 bases and J by 1 base, with 10 bases between them. Germline CDR1 is MNHEY and CDR2 is SMNVEV (reference sequence). The CDR3 totals 13 residues. CDR3 sequence: CASRGTDSYEQYF. DNA for the CDR3: TGTGCCAGCAGGGGGACGGATTCCTACGAGCAGTACTTC.

The CDR3 DNA reads TGCGCCAGCAGCCGCGAAACCTACTACGAGCAGTACTTC. Translated: CASSRETYYEQYF. The chain joins TRBV4-1 to TRBJ2-7, with D unclear. This CDR3 is built from 13 residues. The germline V gene has CDR1 MGHRA and CDR2 YSYEKL. V was clipped by 4 bases and J by 3 bases, with 10 bases between them.

This clone was seen just once. The rearrangement joins TRBV19 to TRBJ2-7; D remains ambiguous. CDR1 is LNHDA and CDR2 is SQIVND in the germline V gene (reference sequence). The CDR3 length is 15 residues. The germline V and J ends were trimmed by 5 bases and 7 bases, with 21 bases remaining between them. The CDR3 region is CASSSTRRRVGEQYF. In DNA form, the CDR3 reads TGTGCCAGTAGTTCCACTCGAAGGAGAGTGGGGGAGCAGTACTTC. The full variable domain, rest sourced from reference TRBV19 and TRBJ2-7, is DGGITQSPKYLFRKEGQNVTLSCEQNLNHDAMYWYRQDPGQGLRLIYYSQIVNDFQKGDIAEGYSVSREKKESFPLTVTSAQKNPTAFYLCASSSTRRRVGEQYFGPGTRLTVT.

The chain couples TRBV6-5 to TRBJ1-1; 7 bases are a match to TRBD1. Germline V gene data show CDR1 as MNHEY and CDR2 as SVGAGI. The CDR3 is made up of 15 amino acids. J gave up 0 bases and V 2 bases, and 3 bases lay outside the gene matches. CDR3 DNA: TGTGCCAGCAGTTACGAGACAGGGATGAACACTGAAGCTTTCTTT. This translates into CASSYETGMNTEAFF.

The V call is TRBV10-3, the J call TRBJ1-1; D ambiguous. The ends were cut back, 8 bases at V and 5 bases at J, with 18 bases in the middle. Germline V gene lookup returns CDR1 ENHRY and CDR2 SYGVKD. The CDR3 loop spans 14 amino acids. The DNA of the CDR3 is TGTGCCATCGGTGGAACGGGAGGAGTGACTGAAGCTTTCTTT. Protein sequence: CAIGGTGGVTEAFF.